This passage covers 24 T cell receptor beta chains from one sample sequenced in a study of OX40 agonist ivuxolimab in advanced cancers. The data were produced by immunoSEQ multiplex PCR, yet TCRdb's version contains in-frame clones alone and is incomplete. This table has fewer than 80,000 clones, around 88% appearing once. Material: CD4+ or CD8+ T cells sorted from blood, obtained in a trial of the OX40 agonist ivuxolimab. Source of these receptors: an adult with an advanced solid tumor such as melanoma, head and neck, liver or kidney cancer.

J is TRBJ1-1 and V is TRBV18; TRBD1 might be the D (6 bases). This CDR3 is built from 15 residues. Germline V gene sequence: CDR1 KGHSH, CDR2 LQKENI. Trimming took 3 bases from V and 1 from J, leaving 12 bases between them. CDR3: CASSPSTGTNTEAFF. The CDR3 DNA follows: TGTGCCAGCTCACCCTCCACAGGGACGAACACTGAAGCTTTCTTT.

The CDR3 DNA reads TGTGCCAGTAATGGAGGGACTAGCGGGGGGTCAGATACGCAGTATTTT. This codes for CASNGGTSGGSDTQYF. The chain joins TRBV19 to TRBJ2-3; 15 nucleotides line up with TRBD2. V trimming: 7 bases; J trimming: 4 bases; junction bases outside the gene matches: 6. The CDR3 consists of 16 residues. Looked up from germline, CDR1 is LNHDA and CDR2 is SQIVND (reference sequence).

This rearrangement joins TRBV2 to TRBJ2-3; no firm D call. CDR1 is SNHLY and CDR2 is FYNNEI in the germline V gene. Trimming took off 7 bases at V and 4 bases at J, with 6 bases between the two ends. CDR3 length: 11 residues. Here the CDR3 reads CASKYADTQYF. The CDR3 DNA reads as TGTGCCAGCAAATATGCAGATACGCAGTATTTT.

The chain recombines TRBV6-6 with TRBJ1-2; D may be TRBD1 (5 bases). V was cut by 5 bases and J by 1 base, with 11 bases left in between. CDR1 is MNHNY, CDR2 SVGAGI, per germline (reference sequence). The CDR3 spans 14 residues. The CDR3 coding sequence is TGTGCCAGCAGTACTCAGGGCCGTAACTATGGCTACACCTTC. Protein product: CASSTQGRNYGYTF.

A single count supports this clone. This chain uses TRBV6-5 with TRBJ2-7; weak D call: TRBD2 (6 bases). Trimming cost V 8 bases and J 0 bases, with 8 bases left between them. The CDR3 totals 12 residues. Looked up from germline, CDR1 is MNHEY and CDR2 is SVGAGI. CDR3 in amino acids: CASCGNSYEQYF. Here the CDR3 DNA reads TGTGCCAGCTGCGGGAACTCCTACGAGCAGTACTTC.

Only one count was recorded for this clone. CDR3: CASSDVSQCRGSSPLHF. The CDR3 nucleotides read TGTGCCAGCAGCGACGTATCACAGTGTCGGGGTAGTTCACCCCTCCACTTT. The rearrangement joins TRBV21-1 to TRBJ1-6. TRBV21-1 is an annotated pseudogene. The CDR3 sequence is 17 residues long.

The DNA of the CDR3 is TGTGCCAGCTCACCACCCGGACAGAACTATGGCTACACCTTC. It translates to CASSPPGQNYGYTF. The rearrangement links TRBV18 to TRBJ1-2; D might be TRBD1 (6 bases). This CDR3 spans 14 amino acids. Between the trimmed V and J ends, which lost 0 bases and 2 bases, there was a span of 7 bases. CDR1 is KGHSH, CDR2 LQKENI, per germline. Full variable domain (remainder filled in from reference TRBV18 and TRBJ1-2): NAGVMQNPRHLVRRRGQEARLRCSPMKGHSHVYWYRQLPEEGLKFMVYLQKENIIDESGMPKERFSAEFPKEGPSILRIQQVVRGDSAAYFCASSPPGQNYGYTFGSGTRLTVV.

The chain recombines TRBV7-9 with TRBJ2-3; the match to TRBD2 covers 11 bases. The CDR3 contains 16 residues. CDR1 SEHNR and CDR2 FQNEAQ come from the germline V gene (reference sequence). The J segment lost 2 bases and the V segment lost 4 bases, leaving 5 bases of the junction unmatched. CDR3 region: CASSSHSGGATDTQYF. In nucleotides, the CDR3 is TGTGCCAGCAGCTCCCATAGCGGGGGGGCCACAGATACGCAGTATTTT.

This chain connects TRBV7-2 to TRBJ1-5; no clear D. Trimming shortened V by 3 bases and J by 2 bases, and 8 bases separated the two germline ends. Germline CDR1 reads SGHTA; CDR2 reads FQGNSA. The CDR3 extends over 14 amino acids. The CDR3 protein is CASSLAEGNQPQHF. Here the CDR3 DNA reads TGTGCCAGCAGCTTGGCGGAAGGCAATCAGCCCCAGCATTTT. Supplemented by reference TRBV7-2 and TRBJ1-5, the full variable domain reads GAGVSQSPSNKVTEKGKDVELRCDPISGHTALYWYRQSLGQGLEFLIYFQGNSAPDKSGLPSDRFSAERTGGSVSTLTIQRTQQEDSAVYLCASSLAEGNQPQHFGDGTRLSIL.

V usage is TRBV11-2 and J usage is TRBJ1-1; D is undetermined. CDR1 and CDR2 from the germline V gene are SGHAT and FQNNGV. This CDR3 region has 13 residues. V lost 3 bases and J lost 0, with 5 bases in between. The CDR3 DNA sequence: TGTGCCAGCAGCTTCCACTTGAACACTGAAGCTTTCTTT. Its translation is CASSFHLNTEAFF.

The chain recombines TRBV7-9 with TRBJ1-1; D not resolved. The CDR3 loop spans 13 amino acids. V was clipped by 3 bases and J by 3 bases, with 8 bases between them. CDR1 SEHNR and CDR2 FQNEAQ come from the germline V gene (reference sequence). This chain's CDR3 is CASSFSQYTEAFF. CDR3 nucleotide sequence: TGTGCCAGCAGCTTCTCGCAGTACACTGAAGCTTTCTTT.

The chain recombines TRBV4-1 with TRBJ1-4, with a weak D call TRBD1 (6 bases). Germline V gives CDR1 MGHRA, CDR2 YSYEKL. CDR3 length equals 17 residues. Trimming took 4 bases from V and 4 from J, leaving 19 bases between them. CDR3 DNA sequence: TGCGCCAGCAGCCCAGGCAGAAGGACAGCCCTTAATGAAAAACTGTTTTTT. Translation: CASSPGRRTALNEKLFF.

The chain combines TRBV7-2 with TRBJ1-1; D is unresolved. V lost 4 bases and J lost 8, with 14 bases in between. The CDR3 totals 13 residues. Germline CDR1 and CDR2: SGHTA and FQGNSA. The CDR3 DNA reads TGTGCCAGCAGCTCCATAGCCGGATTAGAAGCTTTCTTT. Its translation is CASSSIAGLEAFF.

The V gene is TRBV19, the J gene TRBJ2-5; 7 bases fit TRBD1. The CDR3 runs 14 residues. J lost 5 bases, V lost 5 bases, and 8 bases had no gene match. Germline CDR1 and CDR2: LNHDA and SQIVND (reference sequence). CDR3 sequence: CASSPTGPAETQYF. CDR3 bases: TGTGCCAGTAGTCCGACAGGGCCAGCGGAGACCCAGTACTTC.

The chain combines TRBV7-6 with TRBJ2-1; TRBD1 matches 9 bases. The CDR3 has 15 residues. With 5 bases clipped from V and 9 bases from J, the junction kept 11 bases outside the gene matches. The germline V gene encodes CDR1 SGHVS and CDR2 FNYEAQ. DNA of the CDR3: TGTGCCAGCAGCCTCACAGGGGGCGCTTCTGGTGAGCAGTTCTTC. Protein: CASSLTGGASGEQFF.

V is TRBV2 and J is TRBJ1-1, with D possibly TRBD1 on 6 matching bases. V was trimmed by 1 base and J by 1 base, leaving 13 bases between them. The CDR3 runs to 16 residues. Germline CDR1 reads SNHLY; CDR2 reads FYNNEI. Here the CDR3 DNA reads TGTGCCAGCAGTGAAGACGGGGGCGCGGGGAACACTGAAGCTTTCTTT. Amino acid sequence: CASSEDGGAGNTEAFF.

The chain couples TRBV2 to TRBJ2-1, with D hard to call. Trimming cost V 8 bases and J 10 bases, with 21 bases left between them. This CDR3 comprises 14 residues. Germline assignment: CDR1 SNHLY and CDR2 FYNNEI. CDR3 sequence (DNA): TGTGCCAGCGTACGGGCCGAACGAGGCGACGAGCAGTTCTTC. Residues: CASVRAERGDEQFF. The variable domain in full, with the rest retrieved from reference TRBV2 and TRBJ2-1, is EPEVTQTPSHQVTQMGQEVILRCVPISNHLYFYWYRQILGQKVEFLVSFYNNEISEKSEIFDDQFSVERPDGSNFTLKIRSTKLEDSAMYFCASVRAERGDEQFFGPGTRLTVL.

The chain recombines TRBV28 with TRBJ1-4; a weak D match, TRBD1 (6 bases). This CDR3 has 13 residues. Germline V gene data show CDR1 as MDHEN and CDR2 as SYDVKM. V lost 6 bases to trimming and J lost 5 bases, with 10 bases between them. The CDR3 reads CASRSGQNEKLFF. Written as DNA, the CDR3 is TGTGCCAGCAGGTCGGGACAAAATGAAAAACTGTTTTTT.

The chain combines TRBV28 with TRBJ2-4; the D is unclear. The CDR3 loop spans 14 amino acids. V dropped 0 bases and J dropped 0 bases, with 3 bases sitting between them. Germline V gene lookup returns CDR1 MDHEN and CDR2 SYDVKM. The CDR3 spells CASSLWQAKNIQYF. The CDR3 DNA follows: TGTGCCAGCAGTTTATGGCAAGCCAAAAACATTCAGTACTTC.

The gene calls are TRBV18 and TRBJ1-2, with TRBD1 identical over 7 bases. The germline V gene has CDR1 KGHSH and CDR2 LQKENI. The CDR3 has 17 amino acids. V shed 5 bases and J 2 bases; nucleotides not matched to a gene: 14. The CDR3 loop reads CASSSYLTGAVNYGYTF. The CDR3 DNA follows: TGTGCCAGCTCATCTTACCTCACAGGGGCGGTAAACTATGGCTACACCTTC.

V gene TRBV6-5 combines with J gene TRBJ1-1; TRBD1 is a possible D gene (5 bases). The germline V and J ends were trimmed by 6 bases and 1 base, with 15 bases remaining between them. Germline V gene data show CDR1 as MNHEY and CDR2 as SVGAGI. The CDR3 length is 15 residues. The CDR3 nucleotides are TGTGCCAGCAGCCCCCCGGCAGGGAGGAACACTGAAGCTTTCTTT. Translating it yields CASSPPAGRNTEAFF.

The DNA of the CDR3 is TGTGCCAGCAGCTTGGGCCTTAGCAATCAGCCCCAGCATTTT. Encoded protein: CASSLGLSNQPQHF. The rearrangement links TRBV5-6 to TRBJ1-5; the D is unclear. Germline-derived CDR1 and CDR2 are SGHDT and YYEEEE. This CDR3 region has 14 residues. The ends were cut back, 0 bases at V and 0 bases at J, with 4 bases in the middle.

The rearrangement links TRBV27 to TRBJ1-4; D possibly corresponds to TRBD1 (6 bases). Trimming removed 2 bases from V and 7 bases from J, with 11 bases in between. The V gene's germline CDR1 is MNHEY and CDR2 SMNVEV (reference sequence). The CDR3 length is 14 residues. The CDR3 DNA reads TGTGCCAGCAGTTTACCGGGCAGGGGTGAAAAACTGTTTTTT. Translating it yields CASSLPGRGEKLFF. The full variable domain, with the rest looked up from reference TRBV27 and TRBJ1-4, is EAQVTQNPRYLITVTGKKLTVTCSQNMNHEYMSWYRQDPGLGLRQIYYSMNVEVTDKGDVPEGYKVSRKEKRNFPLILESPSPNQTSLYFCASSLPGRGEKLFFGSGTQLSVL.

Worth noting for this clone: Other DNA sequences in the same sample also yield this CDR3. The CDR3 DNA reads as TGTGCCAGCAGCTTAGCATCTAGCAATCAGCCCCAGCATTTT. Translation gives CASSLASSNQPQHF. The V call is TRBV7-9, the J call TRBJ1-5; unclear D gene. Trimming took 0 bases from V and 0 from J, leaving 3 bases between them. The CDR3 has 14 amino acids. Germline CDR1 is SEHNR and CDR2 is FQNEAQ (reference sequence).